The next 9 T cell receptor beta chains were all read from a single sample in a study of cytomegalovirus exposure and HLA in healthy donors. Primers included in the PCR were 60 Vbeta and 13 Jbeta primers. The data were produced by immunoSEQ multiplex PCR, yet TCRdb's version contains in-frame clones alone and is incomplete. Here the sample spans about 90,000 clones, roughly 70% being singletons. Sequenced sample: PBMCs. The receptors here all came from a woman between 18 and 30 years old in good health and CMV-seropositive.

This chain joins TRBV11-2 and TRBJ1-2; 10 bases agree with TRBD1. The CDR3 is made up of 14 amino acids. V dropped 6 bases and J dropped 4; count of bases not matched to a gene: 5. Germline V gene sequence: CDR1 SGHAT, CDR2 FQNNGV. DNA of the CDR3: TGTGCCAGCAGTAAGACAGGGGGCACCTATGGCTACACCTTC. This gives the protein CASSKTGGTYGYTF.

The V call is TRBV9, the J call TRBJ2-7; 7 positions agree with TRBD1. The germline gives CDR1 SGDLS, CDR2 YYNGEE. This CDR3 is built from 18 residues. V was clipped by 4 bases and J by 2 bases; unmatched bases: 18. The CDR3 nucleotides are TGTGCCAGCAGCCATAAACCTGCGAACAACCAGGGGGCCTACGAGCAGTACTTC. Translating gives CASSHKPANNQGAYEQYF.

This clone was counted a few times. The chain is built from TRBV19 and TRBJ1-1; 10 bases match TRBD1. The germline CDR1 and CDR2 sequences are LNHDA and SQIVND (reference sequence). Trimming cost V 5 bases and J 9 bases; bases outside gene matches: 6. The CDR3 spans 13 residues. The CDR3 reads CASSDRTGGKAFF. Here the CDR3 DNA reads TGTGCCAGTAGTGACCGGACAGGGGGAAAAGCTTTCTTT. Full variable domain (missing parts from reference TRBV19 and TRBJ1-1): DGGITQSPKYLFRKEGQNVTLSCEQNLNHDAMYWYRQDPGQGLRLIYYSQIVNDFQKGDIAEGYSVSREKKESFPLTVTSAQKNPTAFYLCASSDRTGGKAFFGQGTRLTVV.

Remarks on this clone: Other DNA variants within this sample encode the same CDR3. In DNA, the CDR3 is TGCGCCAGCAGCCAAGACCGAGGGTCTGGAAACACCATATATTTT. Residues: CASSQDRGSGNTIYF. The chain has TRBV4-3 and TRBJ1-3; D not resolved. V lost 0 bases and J 1 base, leaving 7 bases between the germline ends. The CDR3 has 15 residues. CDR1 and CDR2 from the germline V gene are LGHNA and YSLEER.

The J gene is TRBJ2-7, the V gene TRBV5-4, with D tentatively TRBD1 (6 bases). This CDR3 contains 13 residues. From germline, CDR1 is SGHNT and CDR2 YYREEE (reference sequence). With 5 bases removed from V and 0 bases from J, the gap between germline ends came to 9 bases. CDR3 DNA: TGTGCCAGCAGGATGGACAGCTCCTACGAGCAGTACTTC. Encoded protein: CASRMDSSYEQYF.

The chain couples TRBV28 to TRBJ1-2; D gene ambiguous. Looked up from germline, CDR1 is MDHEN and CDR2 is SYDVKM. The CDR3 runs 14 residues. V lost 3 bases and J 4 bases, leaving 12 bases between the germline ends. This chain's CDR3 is CASSLGGGSYGYTF. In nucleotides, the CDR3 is TGTGCCAGCAGTTTGGGAGGTGGTAGCTATGGCTACACCTTC.

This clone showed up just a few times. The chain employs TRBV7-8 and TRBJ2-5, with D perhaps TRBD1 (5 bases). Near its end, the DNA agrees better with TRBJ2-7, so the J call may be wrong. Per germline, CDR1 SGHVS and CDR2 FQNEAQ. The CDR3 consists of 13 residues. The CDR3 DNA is TGTGCCAGCAGCGCTCTGCAGGGTGGCGAGCAGTACTTC. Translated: CASSALQGGEQYF.

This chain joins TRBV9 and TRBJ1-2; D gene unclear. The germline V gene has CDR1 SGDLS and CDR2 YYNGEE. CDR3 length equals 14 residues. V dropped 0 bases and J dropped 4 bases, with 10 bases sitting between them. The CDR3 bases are TGTGCCAGCAGCGTAGATGAGGGCTCCTATGGCTACACCTTC. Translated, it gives CASSVDEGSYGYTF.

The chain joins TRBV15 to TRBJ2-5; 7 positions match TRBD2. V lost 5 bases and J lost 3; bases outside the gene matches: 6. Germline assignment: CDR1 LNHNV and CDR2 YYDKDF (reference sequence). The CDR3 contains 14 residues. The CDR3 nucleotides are TGTGCCACCAGCGGGGGGGAGGCAGAAGAGACCCAGTACTTC. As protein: CATSGGEAEETQYF.